Shown below are 27 T cell receptor beta chains from a single sample sequenced in a study of siplizumab effects on memory and regulatory T cells. Clones were read by immunoSEQ multiplex PCR, and TCRdb kept only the in-frame ones, dropping some. The repertoire consists of around 100,000 clones, with 75% to 95% occurring once and the leading ten covering roughly 0.15%. The sequenced sample consisted of CD4+ T cells sorted from blood. These receptors originate from a human donor in good health.

The V call is TRBV6-6, the J call TRBJ1-2, with a weak D call TRBD1 (6 bases). V shed 6 bases and J shed 11 bases, with 10 bases lying between them. The CDR3 sequence is 10 residues long. Germline values: CDR1 MNHNY, CDR2 SVGAGI (reference sequence). The CDR3 bases are TGTGCCAGCAGAGGAGGGGGTTACACCTTC. Translated: CASRGGGYTF.

The sample holds one count of this clone. At one boundary the junction diverges from the germline segment, which might be a read error. The V gene is TRBV29-1, the J gene TRBJ1-2; D is ambiguous. Germline V gene sequence: CDR1 SQVTM, CDR2 ANQGSEA. The CDR3 extends over 10 amino acids. This CDR3 reads CSVQDASQGF. In nucleotides, the CDR3 is TGCAGCGTCCAAGACGCCTCACAAGGATTC.

The V call is TRBV20-1, the J call TRBJ1-2, with D perhaps TRBD1 (6 bases). Germline loops: CDR1 DFQATT, CDR2 SNEGSKA (reference sequence). CDR3 length equals 11 residues. V lost 0 bases, J lost 8 bases, and 7 bases lay in between. CDR3 loop: CSARDRGGYTF. The CDR3 DNA sequence: TGCAGTGCTAGAGACAGGGGCGGCTACACCTTC.

J is TRBJ1-2 and V is TRBV30; D remains unclear. This CDR3 region has 11 residues. Germline lookup yields CDR1 GTSNPN and CDR2 SVGIG (reference sequence). Deletions cut 5 bases from V and 2 bases from J, with 6 bases between. The chain's CDR3 is CAWRRNYGYTF. CDR3 nucleotides: TGTGCCTGGCGGAGGAACTATGGCTACACCTTC. Full variable domain (remainder filled in from reference TRBV30 and TRBJ1-2): SQTIHQWPATLVQPVGSPLSLECTVEGTSNPNLYWYRQAAGRGLQLLFYSVGIGQISSEVPQNLSASRPQDRQFILSSKKLLLSDSGFYLCAWRRNYGYTFGSGTRLTVV.

The CDR3 coding sequence is TGTGCCAGCCCGGGCGTCTGGGATAGCTCCTACGAGCAGTACTTC. Translation gives CASPGVWDSSYEQYF. This rearrangement joins TRBV21-1 to TRBJ2-7. TRBV21-1 constitutes a pseudogene. The CDR3 loop spans 15 amino acids.

The genes are TRBV9 and TRBJ1-1; D call uncertain. The germline V gene encodes CDR1 SGDLS and CDR2 YYNGEE. The CDR3 spans 14 residues. V was trimmed by 0 bases and J by 1 base, leaving 7 bases between them. This CDR3 is CASSVGAGNTEAFF. DNA for the CDR3: TGTGCCAGCAGCGTAGGGGCGGGGAACACTGAAGCTTTCTTT.

The V and J genes are TRBV4-2 and TRBJ2-7; 12 nucleotides agree with TRBD2. This CDR3 has 18 amino acids. CDR1 is LGHNA, CDR2 YNFKEQ, per germline. Trimming at V came to 2 bases and at J to 4 bases, leaving 12 bases not matched to a gene. The CDR3 coding sequence is TGTGCCAGCAGCCAACACCAGCGGACTAGCGGGGATTCTTACGAGCAGTACTTC. It is translated as CASSQHQRTSGDSYEQYF.

V and J are TRBV19 and TRBJ1-1; D is possibly TRBD1 (6 bases). The CDR3 runs to 18 residues. V dropped 2 bases and J dropped 5 bases, with 24 bases sitting between them. CDR1 and CDR2 (germline): LNHDA, SQIVND (reference sequence). CDR3 in DNA: TGTGCCAGTAGTATACATCTAACAGGGCGATCGGGTGGGACTGAAGCTTTCTTT. This translates into CASSIHLTGRSGGTEAFF.

The J gene is TRBJ2-6, the V gene TRBV10-3; D gene unclear. V lost 2 bases, J lost 2 bases, and 10 bases lay in between. Germline assignment: CDR1 ENHRY and CDR2 SYGVKD. CDR3 size: 16 residues. The CDR3 DNA reads as TGTGCCATCAGTGAGCCAAGGACCGCTGGGGCCAACGTCCTGACTTTC. This gives the protein CAISEPRTAGANVLTF.

The chain recombines TRBV28 with TRBJ1-4, with 8 nucleotides matching TRBD1. Looked up from germline, CDR1 is MDHEN and CDR2 is SYDVKM. The CDR3 runs 14 residues. V was clipped by 1 base and J by 5 bases; unmatched bases: 0. In DNA form, the CDR3 reads TGTGCCAGCAGTTTATCAGGGGGCAATGAAAAACTGTTTTTT. Translating gives CASSLSGGNEKLFF. The whole variable domain, filled in from reference TRBV28 and TRBJ1-4, reads DVKVTQSSRYLVKRTGEKVFLECVQDMDHENMFWYRQDPGLGLRLIYFSYDVKMKEKGDIPEGYSVSREKKERFSLILESASTNQTSMYLCASSLSGGNEKLFFGSGTQLSVL.

The chain is built from TRBV7-2 and TRBJ1-4; D not resolved. From germline, CDR1 is SGHTA and CDR2 FQGNSA. V dropped 2 bases and J dropped 2 bases, with 6 bases sitting between them. This CDR3 comprises 14 residues. The CDR3 loop is CASSLWATNEKLFF. CDR3 DNA: TGTGCCAGCAGCTTATGGGCCACTAATGAAAAACTGTTTTTT. Combining the CDR3 with reference TRBV7-2 and TRBJ1-4 gives the whole variable domain GAGVSQSPSNKVTEKGKDVELRCDPISGHTALYWYRQSLGQGLEFLIYFQGNSAPDKSGLPSDRFSAERTGGSVSTLTIQRTQQEDSAVYLCASSLWATNEKLFFGSGTQLSVL.

The V call is TRBV5-1, the J call TRBJ2-1; a weak D match, TRBD1 (6 bases). From germline, CDR1 is SGHRS and CDR2 YFSETQ. There are 16 residues in the CDR3. Between the trimmed V and J ends, which lost 3 bases and 4 bases, there was a span of 17 bases. DNA of the CDR3: TGCGCCAGCAGCTCCCTGGGTGGGGGCGAGTACAATGAGCAGTTCTTC. This codes for CASSSLGGGEYNEQFF.

In DNA form, the CDR3 reads TGTGCCAGCAGCTCGCAGGGGGGAGAGACCCAGTACTTC. It translates to CASSSQGGETQYF. The chain has TRBV7-9 and TRBJ2-5; TRBD1 might be the D (7 bases). This CDR3 is 13 amino acids long. With 4 bases removed from V and 4 bases from J, the gap between germline ends came to 10 bases. Germline assignment: CDR1 SEHNR and CDR2 FQNEAQ (reference sequence).

The rearrangement uses TRBV19 and TRBJ1-2; a weak D match, TRBD1 (6 bases). The CDR3 runs to 13 residues. Trimming left V 3 bases short and J 4 bases short, with 9 bases between. CDR1 and CDR2 (germline): LNHDA, SQIVND (reference sequence). The CDR3 protein is CASSMQGTYGYTF. The DNA of the CDR3 is TGTGCCAGTAGTATGCAGGGGACCTATGGCTACACCTTC.

The chain employs TRBV5-8 and TRBJ1-5, with a tentative D call TRBD1 (5 bases). From germline, CDR1 is SGHTS and CDR2 YDEGEE. V shed 4 bases and J shed 0 bases, with 17 bases lying between them. There are 17 residues in the CDR3. CDR3: CASSKGVDSYSNQPQHF. CDR3 DNA: TGTGCCAGCAGCAAGGGAGTCGACAGCTATAGCAATCAGCCCCAGCATTTT.

The chain employs TRBV6-5 and TRBJ2-1, with D tentatively TRBD2 (7 bases). V lost 2 bases to trimming and J lost 2 bases, with 13 bases between them. CDR3 length equals 16 residues. Germline assignment: CDR1 MNHEY and CDR2 SVGAGI. The DNA of the CDR3 is TGTGCCAGCAGTTACACGGGGGGCTCGACCTACAATGAGCAGTTCTTC. Encoded protein: CASSYTGGSTYNEQFF.

This rearrangement joins TRBV19 to TRBJ2-3; D call uncertain. Germline V gives CDR1 LNHDA, CDR2 SQIVND (reference sequence). The length of the CDR3 is 13 residues. V lost 4 bases, J lost 4 bases, and 9 bases lay in between. The CDR3 spells CASSNRKADTQYF. CDR3 bases: TGTGCCAGTAGTAATCGTAAGGCAGATACGCAGTATTTT.

The genes are TRBV4-1 and TRBJ2-1; no clear D. Germline values: CDR1 MGHRA, CDR2 YSYEKL. V gave up 0 bases and J gave up 10 bases, with 19 bases separating them. CDR3 size: 16 residues. This chain's CDR3 is CASSQDTSLSAWEQFF. DNA for the CDR3: TGCGCCAGCAGCCAAGATACTTCCCTTTCCGCTTGGGAGCAGTTCTTC.

This chain links TRBV19 with TRBJ2-2; unclear D gene. Germline V gives CDR1 LNHDA, CDR2 SQIVND (reference sequence). Trimming removed 1 base at V and 0 bases at J, with 6 bases between. The CDR3 totals 15 residues. The CDR3 sequence is CASSIGGTNTGELFF. CDR3 coding DNA: TGTGCCAGTAGTATAGGGGGTACGAACACCGGGGAGCTGTTTTTT.

The chain uses TRBV4-1 and TRBJ1-6, with 7 bases identical to TRBD1. The CDR3 runs to 15 residues. V trimming: 0 bases; J trimming: 8 bases; junction bases outside the gene matches: 4. CDR1 and CDR2 from the germline V gene are MGHRA and YSYEKL. The CDR3 is CASSQDGTGDSPLHF. CDR3 coding DNA: TGCGCCAGCAGCCAAGATGGCACAGGGGATTCACCCCTCCACTTT.

This chain uses TRBV6-6 with TRBJ2-2; TRBD2 agrees at 12 bases. After removal of 6 bases from V and 4 bases from J, the junction contained 6 bases not matched to a gene. Germline V gene lookup returns CDR1 MNHNY and CDR2 SVGAGI (reference sequence). The CDR3 sequence is 16 residues long. The CDR3 sequence is CASRRPGLAGTGELFF. The CDR3 coding sequence is TGTGCCAGCAGAAGACCGGGACTAGCGGGCACCGGGGAGCTGTTTTTT.

The genes are TRBV7-3 and TRBJ2-2; weak D call: TRBD2 (6 bases). V lost 4 bases, J lost 5 bases, and 11 bases lay in between. This CDR3 has 14 residues. Germline CDR1 reads SGHTA; CDR2 reads FQGTGA. The CDR3 sequence is CASSWDFLTGELFF. In DNA, the CDR3 is TGTGCCAGCAGCTGGGACTTCCTAACCGGGGAGCTGTTTTTT.

This clone was seen once. The chain employs TRBV10-2 and TRBJ1-1, with unresolved D. CDR1 and CDR2 from the germline V gene are WSHSY and SAAADI. V lost 5 bases and J lost 1, with 8 bases in between. The CDR3 is 13 amino acids. Here the CDR3 reads CASSWKANTEAFF. The CDR3 coding sequence is TGCGCCAGCAGTTGGAAGGCGAACACTGAAGCTTTCTTT.

This clone showed up just a few times. The J gene is TRBJ1-6, the V gene TRBV5-4; 7 bases line up with TRBD1. Unmatched junction bases numbered 7, after V lost 4 bases and J lost 0 bases. There are 17 residues in the CDR3. Per the germline V gene, CDR1 is SGHNT and CDR2 is YYREEE (reference sequence). CDR3 loop: CASSPGQVRSYNSPLHF. The CDR3 coding sequence is TGTGCCAGCAGCCCCGGACAGGTTCGCTCCTATAATTCACCCCTCCACTTT. The full variable domain, in which reference TRBV5-4 and TRBJ1-6 provide the parts outside the CDR3, is ETGVTQSPTHLIKTRGQQVTLRCSSQSGHNTVSWYQQALGQGPQFIFQYYREEENGRGNFPPRFSGLQFPNYSSELNVNALELDDSALYLCASSPGQVRSYNSPLHFGNGTRLTVT.

This sequence joins TRBV18 and TRBJ2-1, with D possibly being TRBD1 or TRBD2 (7 bases each). Trimming cost V 4 bases and J 9 bases, with 13 bases left between them. The CDR3 totals 13 residues. Germline V gene data show CDR1 as KGHSH and CDR2 as LQKENI. Here the CDR3 reads CASSRDREGEQFF. CDR3 nucleotide sequence: TGTGCCAGCTCACGTGACAGGGAGGGTGAGCAGTTCTTC.

The chain's CDR3 is CASSILDNEQFF. The CDR3 DNA reads as TGTGCCAGTAGTATACTAGACAATGAGCAGTTCTTC. The chain has TRBV19 and TRBJ2-1; unclear D gene. CDR3 length: 12 amino acids. CDR1 is LNHDA and CDR2 is SQIVND in the germline V gene (reference sequence). V lost 2 bases, J lost 5 bases, and 4 bases lay in between. The full variable domain, in which reference TRBV19 and TRBJ2-1 provide the parts outside the CDR3, is DGGITQSPKYLFRKEGQNVTLSCEQNLNHDAMYWYRQDPGQGLRLIYYSQIVNDFQKGDIAEGYSVSREKKESFPLTVTSAQKNPTAFYLCASSILDNEQFFGPGTRLTVL.

The chain has TRBV5-5 and TRBJ2-3; D gene unclear. Germline values: CDR1 SGHKS, CDR2 YYEKEE (reference sequence). The CDR3 sequence is 17 residues long. Trimming shortened V by 1 base and J by 2 bases, and 17 bases separated the two germline ends. The CDR3 loop reads CASSLLGIRLNTDTQYF. The CDR3 region has the DNA TGTGCCAGCAGCTTGTTGGGTATCCGTCTTAACACAGATACGCAGTATTTT.